The sequence of this T cell receptor (beta chain) was determined in a study of siplizumab effects on memory and regulatory T cells (dated by TCRdb to about 2019). Regarding the study in general: The study looked at the effect of siplizumab, an anti-CD2 antibody, on alloreactive T-cell subsets in allogeneic mixed lymphocyte reactions made from human PBMCs.

The library was generated by the immunoSEQ multiplex PCR assay. Each sample had roughly 90,000 TCR templates assayed by the deep sequencing platform. Genomic DNA extracted from sorted T cells was the material used for TCRbeta CDR3 sequencing. Concerning the study's data processing: Clonal analysis of TCRbeta CDR3 data was done in the R programming language. Comparing unstimulated samples against CFSE-low samples taken after the reaction was how alloreactive CD4+ and CD8+ clones were defined. Alloreactive CD4+ clones were assigned to regulatory or non-regulatory origin by matching sequences to sorted unstimulated Treg and non-Treg repertoires. Entries here come from immuneACCESS through TCRdb and include only in-frame sequences with V and J called. Some clones fail to appear in such tables; in the studies checked, an unresolved V gene covers under half of the shortfall, and the cause of the remainder is unknown. V and J calls and clone size are copied from that table; D and trimming were computed from the DNA. The sample profile shows tens of thousands of clones; over 65% of them were found once. The top ten hold 3.8% of the sample.

On this clone: Its binding antigen is unknown. No much larger clone is present one base from it, and per-base qualities are unavailable.

Unstimulated CD4+ memory cells were also sequenced in three donor pairs, together with CD4+ naive, CD8+ TEMRA, CD8+ naive and CD8+ effector memory subsets. Sorted unstimulated T cells, along with proliferating T cells recovered from mixed lymphocyte reactions, underwent TCRbeta CDR3 sequencing. Fresh whole blood from around 10 HLA-typed healthy donors was used as the source from which PBMCs were isolated. Here is what the overall study found, with its caveats: About 80-96% of proliferating CD4+ or CD8+ clones could not be given a naive or memory phenotype. The cumulative frequency of alloreactive sequences traceable to unstimulated CD4+ memory T cells was significantly reduced by siplizumab. Among mappable alloreactive CD4+ clones, the Treg-derived fraction averaged 68.8% with siplizumab versus 25% to 30% in control reactions. Greater diversity appeared to be present in unstimulated naive T cells than in memory T cells, and a substantial contribution to the alloresponse seemed to be made by naive cells. Because sequences below about 10^-5 frequency were poorly captured, only a minor fraction of alloreactive clones could be mapped to unstimulated subsets. Whether proliferating Tregs from siplizumab cultures actually had suppressive function was not functionally confirmed.

From its cysteine to its phenylalanine, the CDR3 spans 15 amino acids. CDR3 DNA is the only sequence kept; it has 45 bases, read in frame from the first base. V lost 3 bases and J lost 5 bases, and the count of bases not matched to a germline gene is 5. Per the germline V gene, SGHNT is the CDR1 and YENEEA is the CDR2. Specimen: memory CD4+ T cells sorted from blood. The cell subset or site label corresponds to: unstimulated CD4+ memory T cells. The V and J segments used are TRBV11-3 and TRBJ2-1, with 9 bases matching TRBD2. The receptor's source is a human donor in good health. The DNA reads TGTGCCAGCAGCTTGGATAGCGGGAGCCACAATGAGCAGTTCTTC. Translated, this is CASSLDSGSHNEQFF.